Included here is one T cell receptor beta chain sequence, with context. The data originate from a study of blood T cell repertoires in COVID-19. Study details: PBMCs, B-cell-depleted T cells, or T cells provided the cDNA or gDNA that made up the material.

Only in-frame clones appear in the TCRdb table, and some are missing; sequencing was by immunoSEQ multiplex PCR. The sample includes about 240,000 clones, roughly four fifths of them seen just once. Trimming removed 0 bases from V and 6 bases from J; junction bases left unmatched: 17. Germline V lookup: CDR1 LGHNA, CDR2 YSLEER. The CDR3 length is 20 residues. V is TRBV4-3 and J is TRBJ1-5, with 10 nucleotides matching TRBD1. Sequencing was done on a sample of peripheral blood. The TCR originated in a woman in her sixties with active or convalescent COVID-19. The CDR3 nucleotides read TGCGCCAGCAGCCAAGATTTCCCGTCGACCCGGACAGGGGGGGTTCAGCCCCAGCATTTT. Protein product: CASSQDFPSTRTGGVQPQHF.